The next 25 T cell receptor beta chains were all read from a single sample in a study of shared clonotypes between healthy human individuals. The table came from immunoSEQ multiplex PCR; TCRdb's copy has only in-frame clones and leaves some out. Of around 1,000,000 clones listed, 60% to 85% are singletons. The sample was memory CD4+ T cells from PBMCs. Documented subset: CD45RA-negative fraction. The source is a man younger than 35 in good health. Some clones in this sample may be carry-over from other donors' samples.

The chain joins TRBV5-4 to TRBJ2-1; D is unclear. Germline-derived CDR1 and CDR2 are SGHNT and YYREEE (reference sequence). Trimming removed 0 bases from V and 3 bases from J, with 7 bases in between. The CDR3 extends over 14 amino acids. The CDR3 protein is CASSLDLRYNEQFF. CDR3 bases: TGTGCCAGCAGCTTGGATTTGCGCTACAATGAGCAGTTCTTC.

The CDR3, as DNA: TGTGCCAGCAGTAAACTTGACAGGGGAGAGACCCAGTACTTC. Translating gives CASSKLDRGETQYF. The chain carries TRBV6-1 and TRBJ2-5; TRBD1 matches at 8 bases. Losses at the gene ends were 5 bases for V and 4 bases for J; bases not matched to a gene: 6. The CDR3 length is 14 residues. From germline, CDR1 is MNHNS and CDR2 SASEGT.

V usage is TRBV5-1 and J usage is TRBJ1-5; D unresolved. In germline, CDR1 is SGHRS, CDR2 YFSETQ. V was pared by 5 bases and J by 2 bases, with 8 bases between. The CDR3 runs to 13 residues. CDR3 in DNA: TGCGCCAGCAGTAGGGATGGCAATCAGCCCCAGCATTTT. Protein sequence: CASSRDGNQPQHF.

V is TRBV6-1 and J is TRBJ2-4, with TRBD2 matching over 8 bases. With V trimmed by 1 base and J by 0 bases, 5 bases remained unmatched. The CDR3 is 17 amino acids. Germline values: CDR1 MNHNS, CDR2 SASEGT. The CDR3 nucleotides read TGTGCCAGCAGTGAAGGTCCTAGCGGGTTAGCCAAAAACATTCAGTACTTC. Amino acids: CASSEGPSGLAKNIQYF.

The genes are TRBV18 and TRBJ1-4; D gene uncertain. Germline CDR1 reads KGHSH; CDR2 reads LQKENI. Trimming took 3 bases from V and 0 from J, leaving 11 bases between them. The CDR3 spans 16 residues. CDR3 bases: TGTGCCAGCTCACCTCCGGGCGGTTCAACTAATGAAAAACTGTTTTTT. It is translated as CASSPPGGSTNEKLFF.

The chain carries TRBV19 and TRBJ2-3, with D possibly being TRBD1 (6 bases). This CDR3 has 14 amino acids. With 3 bases removed from V and 5 bases from J, the gap between germline ends came to 12 bases. Germline values: CDR1 LNHDA, CDR2 SQIVND (reference sequence). Here the CDR3 reads CASSIRQVGDTQYF. DNA for the CDR3: TGTGCCAGTAGTATTCGACAGGTGGGAGATACGCAGTATTTT. The whole variable domain, remainder taken from reference TRBV19 and TRBJ2-3, is DGGITQSPKYLFRKEGQNVTLSCEQNLNHDAMYWYRQDPGQGLRLIYYSQIVNDFQKGDIAEGYSVSREKKESFPLTVTSAQKNPTAFYLCASSIRQVGDTQYFGPGTRLTVL.

J is TRBJ2-5 and V is TRBV5-4; 8 bases are a match to TRBD2. With the DNA end fitting TRBJ2-7 better, the J assignment may be wrong. Germline CDR1 and CDR2: SGHNT and YYREEE (reference sequence). This CDR3 spans 16 amino acids. CDR3: CASSPRGAGVTYEQYF. CDR3 nucleotides: TGTGCCAGCAGCCCTCGGGGAGCGGGAGTCACCTACGAGCAGTACTTC.

The rearrangement joins TRBV28 to TRBJ2-5, with a weak D call TRBD2 (6 bases). Germline values: CDR1 MDHEN, CDR2 SYDVKM. V lost 6 bases to trimming and J lost 5 bases, with 19 bases between them. This CDR3 has 15 amino acids. The CDR3: CASSPTGLAQETQYF. The CDR3, as DNA: TGTGCCAGCAGCCCGACGGGACTTGCCCAGGAGACCCAGTACTTC. The full variable domain, in which reference TRBV28 and TRBJ2-5 provide the parts outside the CDR3, is DVKVTQSSRYLVKRTGEKVFLECVQDMDHENMFWYRQDPGLGLRLIYFSYDVKMKEKGDIPEGYSVSREKKERFSLILESASTNQTSMYLCASSPTGLAQETQYFGPGTRLLVL.

The chain couples TRBV5-4 to TRBJ2-2; TRBD2 might be the D (7 bases). Trimming pared 6 bases from V and 3 bases from J, leaving 15 bases between. The germline V gene has CDR1 SGHNT and CDR2 YYREEE (reference sequence). The CDR3 is 15 amino acids. CDR3 sequence (DNA): TGTGCCAGCACCTGGGGGGGGCGGGACACCGGGGAGCTGTTTTTT. It yields the protein CASTWGGRDTGELFF.

This clone was observed a single time. The gene calls are TRBV29-1 and TRBJ2-3; 14 positions agree with TRBD2. The CDR3 spans 15 residues. The germline V gene has CDR1 SQVTM and CDR2 ANQGSEA. The junction had 8 bases not matched to a gene; V was cut back by 8 bases and J by 4 bases. The CDR3 loop reads CSTPGTSGSPDTQYF. In DNA form, the CDR3 reads TGCAGCACCCCCGGGACTAGCGGGAGCCCAGATACGCAGTATTTT.

This clone was seen repeatedly, ten times or more. J is TRBJ1-2 and V is TRBV30; 8 nucleotides line up with TRBD1. Germline trimming cut 4 bases from V and 4 bases from J; bases unmatched to any gene: 5. The CDR3 is 13 residues long. The germline CDR1 and CDR2 sequences are GTSNPN and SVGIG (reference sequence). The CDR3 region is CAWIRDRPYGYTF. As DNA, the CDR3 is TGTGCCTGGATAAGGGACAGGCCCTATGGCTACACCTTC.

The V call is TRBV10-1, the J call TRBJ1-3; the D is unclear. This CDR3 contains 14 residues. From germline, CDR1 is WNHNN and CDR2 SYGVQD (reference sequence). The germline V and J ends were trimmed by 7 bases and 2 bases, with 12 bases remaining between them. The CDR3, as DNA: TGCGCCAGCAACAAAGGGAGACCTGGAAACACCATATATTTT. Encoded protein: CASNKGRPGNTIYF.

The chain recombines TRBV28 with TRBJ1-1; 7 nucleotides line up with TRBD1. The germline gives CDR1 MDHEN, CDR2 SYDVKM. This CDR3 has 14 residues. The J segment lost 4 bases and the V segment lost 6 bases, leaving 8 bases of the junction unmatched. The CDR3 protein is CASSKTGFATEAFF. CDR3 sequence (DNA): TGTGCCAGCAGCAAGACAGGGTTTGCCACTGAAGCTTTCTTT.

This chain links TRBV19 with TRBJ1-5; 8 nucleotides line up with TRBD1. The CDR3 covers 21 residues. Per the germline V gene, CDR1 is LNHDA and CDR2 is SQIVND (reference sequence). V shed 4 bases, J shed 0 bases, and the junction held 20 bases outside the gene matches. The CDR3, as DNA: TGTGCCAGTAGTAAGGGCCGGGGGACATGGACAGGGTCGCATAGCAATCAGCCCCAGCATTTT. It encodes CASSKGRGTWTGSHSNQPQHF.

This clone came up a few times. The genes are TRBV27 and TRBJ2-7, with a weak D call TRBD2 (6 bases). The germline V and J ends were trimmed by 2 bases and 3 bases, with 14 bases remaining between them. Germline V gene lookup returns CDR1 MNHEY and CDR2 SMNVEV (reference sequence). The CDR3 consists of 15 residues. The CDR3 region is CASSLGGMGYYEQYF. CDR3 DNA sequence: TGTGCCAGCAGTTTAGGGGGGATGGGGTACTACGAGCAGTACTTC.

The V call is TRBV6-5, the J call TRBJ1-2, with 9 bases fitting TRBD1. J was trimmed by 6 bases and V by 0 bases; bases with no gene match: 5. This CDR3 contains 15 residues. Germline assignment: CDR1 MNHEY and CDR2 SVGAGI. Here the CDR3 DNA reads TGTGCCAGCAGTTACTCGGGACAGGGAGGGGATGGCTACACCTTC. It specifies CASSYSGQGGDGYTF.

This clone was seen only a few times. Other nucleotide sequences from this sample produce the same CDR3. The V gene is TRBV18, the J gene TRBJ2-3; no clear D gene. This CDR3 is 11 amino acids long. Deletions cut 6 bases from V and 3 bases from J, with 4 bases between. Germline lookup yields CDR1 KGHSH and CDR2 LQKENI. As DNA, the CDR3 is TGTGCCAGCTCCCGGACAGATACGCAGTATTTT. Translated: CASSRTDTQYF.

V gene TRBV4-1 combines with J gene TRBJ2-3; D gene ambiguous. This CDR3 is 13 amino acids long. Looked up from germline, CDR1 is MGHRA and CDR2 is YSYEKL. Trimming removed 0 bases at V and 9 bases at J, with 10 bases between. CDR3 loop: CASSQERIPTQYF. CDR3 nucleotides: TGCGCCAGCAGCCAAGAAAGGATCCCCACGCAGTATTTT.

V gene TRBV14 combines with J gene TRBJ2-1, with 11 bases aligning to TRBD2. This CDR3 contains 18 residues. V was pared by 3 bases and J by 5 bases, with 12 bases of the junction left unmatched. In germline, CDR1 is SGHDN, CDR2 FVKESK. The CDR3 reads CASSHRKLAGGVDNEQFF. The CDR3 DNA reads TGTGCCAGCAGCCATAGGAAATTAGCGGGAGGGGTCGACAATGAGCAGTTCTTC.

V and J are TRBV27 and TRBJ2-1; 7 bases map to TRBD1. The germline gives CDR1 MNHEY, CDR2 SMNVEV (reference sequence). Trimming removed 8 bases from V and 3 bases from J; junction bases left unmatched: 16. CDR3 length: 17 amino acids. The CDR3 here is CASPLSPRGQCYNEQFF. CDR3 DNA: TGTGCCAGCCCCTTATCCCCCCGGGGACAGTGCTACAATGAGCAGTTCTTC.

The chain joins TRBV6-5 to TRBJ2-7; 7 positions match TRBD2. The CDR3 sequence is 15 residues long. Losses at the gene ends were 6 bases for V and 0 bases for J; bases not matched to a gene: 8. Looked up from germline, CDR1 is MNHEY and CDR2 is SVGAGI. The CDR3 DNA reads TGTGCCAGCAGCCCCCGAGCGGGGTACTCCTACGAGCAGTACTTC. It is translated as CASSPRAGYSYEQYF.

This clone was picked up a small number of times. The chain employs TRBV29-1 and TRBJ1-1, with a tentative D call TRBD1 (6 bases). There are 13 residues in the CDR3. Trimming shortened V by 4 bases and J by 4 bases, and 13 bases separated the two germline ends. Per the germline V gene, CDR1 is SQVTM and CDR2 is ANQGSEA. CDR3 in amino acids: CSVGKEGGTEAFF. In nucleotides, the CDR3 is TGCAGCGTTGGTAAGGAGGGGGGCACTGAAGCTTTCTTT. Filled out from reference TRBV29-1 and TRBJ1-1, the complete variable domain reads SAVISQKPSRDICQRGTSLTIQCQVDSQVTMMFWYRQQPGQSLTLIATANQGSEATYESGFVIDKFPISRPNLTFSTLTVSNMSPEDSSIYLCSVGKEGGTEAFFGQGTRLTVV.

The V and J genes are TRBV6-5 and TRBJ2-2; no reliable D call. Trimming took off 8 bases at V and 1 base at J, with 14 bases between the two ends. Germline V gene lookup returns CDR1 MNHEY and CDR2 SVGAGI. The CDR3 consists of 15 residues. In nucleotides, the CDR3 is TGTGCCAGCGGCAGGTTGCAGGTGAACACCGGGGAGCTGTTTTTT. Its protein is CASGRLQVNTGELFF.

The chain recombines TRBV6-5 with TRBJ1-2; 9 bases are a match to TRBD1. The CDR3 has 15 amino acids. The V segment lost 0 bases and the J segment 5 bases; nucleotides outside the gene matches: 4. Germline values: CDR1 MNHEY, CDR2 SVGAGI. CDR3 sequence: CASSYSKQGAYGYTF. CDR3 coding DNA: TGTGCCAGCAGTTACTCGAAACAGGGGGCTTATGGCTACACCTTC.

This chain uses TRBV30 with TRBJ1-1, with a tentative D call TRBD1 (5 bases). V lost 4 bases and J lost 4, with 22 bases in between. Per germline, CDR1 GTSNPN and CDR2 SVGIG (reference sequence). The CDR3 has 16 residues. CDR3 loop: CAWTPVAGRVGTEAFF. In DNA form, the CDR3 reads TGTGCCTGGACCCCCGTGGCAGGGCGCGTGGGCACTGAAGCTTTCTTT.